The 11 T cell receptor beta chains presented below share a single source sample, sequenced in a study of CD8 T cells in ankylosing spondylitis. Each CDR3 protein gets one entry after TCRdb re-called the 5' RACE reads with MiXCR. The table includes 250,000 to 400,000 distinct CDR3 sequences, 11% detected once. The sample consisted of blood, either unsorted or a sorted T cell fraction (not recorded which). Receptor source: a female donor with ankylosing spondylitis or in good health (not recorded which).

This clonotype was counted a few times. This chain uses TRBV11-2 with TRBJ1-5; TRBD1 aligns across 10 bases. V was pared by 3 bases and J by 3 bases, with 2 bases of the junction left unmatched. The CDR3 has 15 residues. Germline CDR1 is SGHAT and CDR2 is FQNNGV. CDR3 nucleotides: TGTGCCAGCAGCTTGGACAGGGGGAACAATCAGCCCCAGCATTTT. Its translation is CASSLDRGNNQPQHF.

The chain recombines TRBV20-1 with TRBJ1-4, with D possibly being TRBD1 (5 bases). Trimming took 6 bases from V and 4 from J, leaving 15 bases between them. The CDR3 is 14 residues long. CDR1 and CDR2 (germline): DFQATT, SNEGSKA (reference sequence). Here the CDR3 DNA reads TGCAGTGCCCCCCCAAGGGGTTTTAATGAAAAACTGTTTTTT. This codes for CSAPPRGFNEKLFF.

In this sample, this clonotype turned up many times. V and J are TRBV5-6 and TRBJ2-3; 11 positions match TRBD2. The germline V gene has CDR1 SGHDT and CDR2 YYEEEE. The ends lost 0 bases at V and 8 bases at J; junction bases unmatched: 14. The CDR3 spans 18 residues. The CDR3 sequence is CASSLDSGGAIRGRTQYF. CDR3 nucleotide sequence: TGTGCCAGCAGCTTGGATAGCGGGGGGGCCATACGGGGTCGTACGCAGTATTTT.

The V call is TRBV28, the J call TRBJ2-1, with 9 nucleotides matching TRBD2. CDR3 size: 18 residues. CDR1 and CDR2 (germline): MDHEN, SYDVKM. V lost 2 bases to trimming and J lost 6 bases; unmatched junction nucleotides: 14. CDR3 region: CASSLGGSGSWKANEQFF. The CDR3 coding sequence is TGTGCCAGCAGTTTAGGGGGTAGCGGGAGTTGGAAGGCCAATGAGCAGTTCTTC.

This clonotype was counted at least ten times. CDR3 in amino acids: CSARDELAVNNEQFF. The CDR3 DNA follows: TGCAGTGCTAGAGATGAACTAGCGGTAAACAATGAGCAGTTCTTC. This chain connects TRBV20-1 to TRBJ2-1; 8 positions match TRBD2. This CDR3 has 15 residues. Germline V gene sequence: CDR1 DFQATT, CDR2 SNEGSKA (reference sequence). Germline trimming cut 0 bases from V and 5 bases from J; bases unmatched to any gene: 6.

The sample holds a few counts of this clonotype. The chain is built from TRBV28 and TRBJ2-6; D is unresolved. V was cut by 5 bases and J by 4 bases, with 12 bases left in between. This CDR3 has 15 amino acids. Germline V gene lookup returns CDR1 MDHEN and CDR2 SYDVKM. The CDR3 is CASSRIGSGANVLTF. CDR3 DNA: TGTGCCAGCAGTCGTATTGGGTCCGGGGCCAACGTCCTGACTTTC.

A remark on this clonotype: This clone may be a read error of a much larger clone one base away. The V and J genes are TRBV20-1 and TRBJ2-3, with TRBD2 as a possible D gene (7 bases). This CDR3 comprises 14 residues. The germline CDR1 and CDR2 sequences are DFQATT and SNEGSKA (reference sequence). The CDR3 bases are TGCAGTGCTGGCTCAGGGGAGGGAGCAGAAACGCAGTATTTT. Its protein product is CSAGSGEGAETQYF.

This clonotype was counted ten times or more. This chain uses TRBV24-1 with TRBJ2-1, with a weak D call TRBD2 (6 bases). The CDR3 is 16 amino acids. Trimming shortened V by 5 bases and J by 4 bases, and 17 bases separated the two germline ends. CDR1 KGHDR and CDR2 SFDVKD come from the germline V gene. CDR3 coding DNA: TGTGCCACCAGTGGAGGGGTGGGACTCAATTACAATGAGCAGTTCTTC. Residues: CATSGGVGLNYNEQFF.

This clonotype was found a few times. CDR3 in DNA: TGCGCCAGCAGCTTGGACGCGACTAGCGGGTCGGAGACCCAGTACTTC. Protein sequence: CASSLDATSGSETQYF. J is TRBJ2-5 and V is TRBV5-1; the match to TRBD2 covers 10 bases. The V segment lost 0 bases and the J segment 5 bases; nucleotides outside the gene matches: 7. The CDR3 runs 16 residues. CDR1 is SGHRS, CDR2 YFSETQ, per germline.

The genes are TRBV18 and TRBJ1-3; no firm D call. This CDR3 spans 16 amino acids. Germline V gives CDR1 KGHSH, CDR2 LQKENI. V lost 3 bases to trimming and J lost 0 bases, with 12 bases between them. The CDR3 protein is CASSPEQTASGNTIYF. The CDR3 DNA reads TGTGCCAGCTCACCTGAACAGACCGCCTCTGGAAACACCATATATTTT.

This clonotype was recorded at least ten times. The V call is TRBV6-1, the J call TRBJ1-2, with 7 bases lining up with TRBD1. The germline V gene encodes CDR1 MNHNS and CDR2 SASEGT. CDR3 length equals 13 residues. V shed 10 bases and J 1 base; nucleotides not matched to a gene: 6. Written as DNA, the CDR3 is TGTGCCACCATTGGGGACAGTAACTATGGCTACACCTTC. Amino acid sequence: CATIGDSNYGYTF.